Shown below are 16 T cell receptor beta chains from a single sample sequenced in a study of graft-versus-host responses after intestinal transplantation. Measured with immunoSEQ multiplex PCR; TCRdb has only the in-frame clones, and not every one. In the table there are fewer than 85,000 clones, nearly 85% of which are singletons. Antigen specificity for these receptors is unknown. The specimen comprised unstimulated CD4+ T cells sorted from spleen or lymph node cells, sampled before transplant. These receptors were obtained from a human donor who was the organ donor for an intestinal transplant.

V usage is TRBV5-6 and J usage is TRBJ1-3, with TRBD1 identical over 7 bases. CDR3 length equals 18 residues. Losses at the gene ends were 4 bases for V and 9 bases for J; bases not matched to a gene: 22. Germline CDR1 and CDR2: SGHDT and YYEEEE. The CDR3 here is CASSLDRPSEHWTGTIYF. CDR3 in DNA: TGTGCCAGCAGCCTAGACAGGCCTTCGGAACACTGGACAGGCACCATATATTTT.

The J gene is TRBJ2-3, the V gene TRBV28, with D maybe TRBD2 (5 bases). This CDR3 spans 13 amino acids. Trimming removed 11 bases from V and 4 bases from J, with 16 bases in between. Germline V CDR1 and CDR2: MDHEN, SYDVKM. This CDR3 is CAGRTDGADTQYF. The CDR3 DNA is TGTGCCGGGAGAACGGATGGGGCAGATACGCAGTATTTT.

The genes are TRBV7-2 and TRBJ1-4, with TRBD1 matching over 7 bases. Per the germline V gene, CDR1 is SGHTA and CDR2 is FQGNSA. V gave up 5 bases and J gave up 10 bases; unmatched junction bases: 7. The CDR3 spans 13 residues. The CDR3 sequence is CASSPGTVGKLFF. The DNA of the CDR3 is TGTGCCAGCAGCCCAGGGACAGTTGGAAAACTGTTTTTT.

V usage is TRBV6-5 and J usage is TRBJ2-1; TRBD1 agrees at 7 bases. The CDR3 loop spans 14 amino acids. The V and J ends lost 3 bases and 5 bases, in that order; junction bases with no gene match: 4. Germline loops: CDR1 MNHEY, CDR2 SVGAGI. In DNA form, the CDR3 reads TGTGCCAGCAGTTATTACGGGACAGACAATGAGCAGTTCTTC. As protein: CASSYYGTDNEQFF.

V and J are TRBV4-3 and TRBJ2-1; D is unclear. Germline V gene sequence: CDR1 LGHNA, CDR2 YSLEER. V was trimmed by 0 bases and J by 0 bases, leaving 12 bases between them. CDR3 length: 17 amino acids. CDR3 bases: TGCGCCAGCAGCCAAGAGGTCCATACTTACTCCTACAATGAGCAGTTCTTC. Protein sequence: CASSQEVHTYSYNEQFF.

V is TRBV5-1 and J is TRBJ1-1; D gene ambiguous. This CDR3 has 15 residues. The V end lost 0 bases, the J end lost 0 bases, and 9 bases lay between the germline ends. The germline CDR1 and CDR2 sequences are SGHRS and YFSETQ. CDR3 sequence (DNA): TGCGCCAGCAGCTTGGATGGCAGAATGAACACTGAAGCTTTCTTT. Amino acid sequence: CASSLDGRMNTEAFF.

The genes are TRBV5-1 and TRBJ1-3; weak D call: TRBD1 (6 bases). The germline V and J ends were trimmed by 0 bases and 0 bases, with 10 bases remaining between them. CDR3 length: 16 amino acids. The germline gives CDR1 SGHRS, CDR2 YFSETQ. In DNA form, the CDR3 reads TGCGCCAGCAGCTTGGGACAGGCAACCTCTGGAAACACCATATATTTT. Protein product: CASSLGQATSGNTIYF.

The V gene is TRBV4-2, the J gene TRBJ1-5; 8 positions agree with TRBD1. The germline gives CDR1 LGHNA, CDR2 YNFKEQ. The CDR3 consists of 15 residues. V lost 2 bases and J lost 4; bases outside the gene matches: 4. The CDR3 bases are TGTGCCAGCAGCCAAACAGGGGGTTCGAATCAGCCCCAGCATTTT. It is translated as CASSQTGGSNQPQHF.

By share, this clone counts as medium-sized. This chain joins TRBV28 and TRBJ1-6; tentatively, D is TRBD1 (6 bases). CDR3 length equals 13 residues. CDR1 is MDHEN and CDR2 is SYDVKM in the germline V gene. V lost 11 bases, J lost 6 bases, and 14 bases lay in between. Here the CDR3 DNA reads TGTGCCGGGCGACAGGAGCCTAATTCACCCCTCCACTTT. Amino acid sequence: CAGRQEPNSPLHF. The full variable domain, completed using reference TRBV28 and TRBJ1-6, is DVKVTQSSRYLVKRTGEKVFLECVQDMDHENMFWYRQDPGLGLRLIYFSYDVKMKEKGDIPEGYSVSREKKERFSLILESASTNQTSMYLCAGRQEPNSPLHFGNGTRLTVT.

The chain couples TRBV5-1 to TRBJ2-2; TRBD1 matches at 8 bases. V was pared by 0 bases and J by 0 bases, with 7 bases of the junction left unmatched. This CDR3 has 18 amino acids. CDR1 and CDR2 (germline): SGHRS, YFSETQ. CDR3 coding DNA: TGCGCCAGCAGCTTGGACCCCAGGGGGCCCCCGAACACCGGGGAGCTGTTTTTT. Protein product: CASSLDPRGPPNTGELFF.

This clone was observed a handful of times. As DNA, the CDR3 is TGCGCCAGCAGCCAAGATGCGGGTACGGGGAATTCACCCCTCCACTTT. It specifies CASSQDAGTGNSPLHF. V and J are TRBV4-1 and TRBJ1-6; D gene uncertain. Germline lookup yields CDR1 MGHRA and CDR2 YSYEKL. Trimming took 0 bases from V and 7 from J, leaving 13 bases between them. CDR3 length: 16 residues.

This sequence joins TRBV6-1 and TRBJ1-2; 8 bases align to TRBD1. Unmatched junction bases numbered 8, after V lost 7 bases and J lost 4 bases. The CDR3 runs 14 residues. Germline CDR1 reads MNHNS; CDR2 reads SASEGT. CDR3 sequence reads: CASTLGQAIYGYTF. The CDR3 nucleotides are TGTGCCAGCACTCTGGGACAGGCGATCTATGGCTACACCTTC.

This rearrangement joins TRBV6-1 to TRBJ2-7; possibly TRBD2 for D (6 bases). CDR1 is MNHNS, CDR2 SASEGT, per germline. The CDR3 extends over 14 amino acids. Trimming pared 8 bases from V and 2 bases from J, leaving 16 bases between. DNA for the CDR3: TGTGCCAGCGGAGGAGGAGTAGCGGCCTACGAGCAGTACGTC. It encodes CASGGGVAAYEQYV.

CDR3 DNA sequence: TGTGCCAGCAGTGAACTCGGGGGTGGGATCCGCGCCACCGTTAACTATGGCTACACCTTC. Translation gives CASSELGGGIRATVNYGYTF. J is TRBJ1-2 and V is TRBV6-1; maybe TRBD1 (5 bases). This CDR3 contains 20 residues. V lost 2 bases to trimming and J lost 1 base, with 26 bases between them. Germline assignment: CDR1 MNHNS and CDR2 SASEGT.

This clone came up once. This rearrangement joins TRBV9 to TRBJ1-3; TRBD1 aligns across 9 bases. The CDR3 has 17 residues. Losses at the gene ends were 0 bases for V and 2 bases for J; bases not matched to a gene: 6. Germline loops: CDR1 SGDLS, CDR2 YYNGEE. Here the CDR3 reads CASSVEGQGLAGNTIYF. The CDR3 nucleotides read TGTGCCAGCAGCGTAGAGGGACAGGGATTAGCTGGAAACACCATATATTTT.

V is TRBV4-3 and J is TRBJ1-1, with a weak D call TRBD1 (6 bases). This CDR3 region has 14 residues. Trimming took 1 base from V and 5 from J, leaving 11 bases between them. CDR1 is LGHNA, CDR2 YSLEER, per germline. For the CDR3, the DNA is TGCGCCAGCAGCCAAGTCAGGGGAGTGACTGAAGCTTTCTTT. Translating it yields CASSQVRGVTEAFF.